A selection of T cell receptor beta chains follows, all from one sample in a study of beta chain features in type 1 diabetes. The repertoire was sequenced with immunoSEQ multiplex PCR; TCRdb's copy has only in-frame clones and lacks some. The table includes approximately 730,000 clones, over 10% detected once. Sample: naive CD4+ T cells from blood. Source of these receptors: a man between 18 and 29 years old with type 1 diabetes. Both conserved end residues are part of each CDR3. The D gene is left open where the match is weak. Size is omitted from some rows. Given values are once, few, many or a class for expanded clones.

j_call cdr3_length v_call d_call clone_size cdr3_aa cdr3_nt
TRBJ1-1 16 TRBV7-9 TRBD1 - CASSPGTGDMNTEAFF TGTGCCAGCAGCCCCGGGACAGGGGACATGAACACTGAAGCTTTCTTT
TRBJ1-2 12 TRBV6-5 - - CASSSDSYGYTF TGTGCCAGCAGTTCGGACAGCTATGGCTACACCTTC
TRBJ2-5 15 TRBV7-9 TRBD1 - CASSLGDRPSETQYF TGTGCCAGCAGCTTAGGGGACAGGCCCTCGGAGACCCAGTACTTC
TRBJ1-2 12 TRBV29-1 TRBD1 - CSTSTGASGYTF TGCAGCACTAGCACAGGGGCTTCTGGCTACACCTTC
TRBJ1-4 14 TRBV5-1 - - CASSPGATNEKLFF TGCGCCAGCAGCCCCGGGGCAACTAATGAAAAACTGTTTTTT
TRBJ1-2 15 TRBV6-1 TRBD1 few CASSANIQGYDGYTF TGTGCCAGCAGTGCGAATATACAGGGGTACGATGGCTACACCTTC
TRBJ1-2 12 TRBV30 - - CAWSRGDFGYTF TGTGCCTGGAGTCGGGGGGACTTTGGCTACACCTTC
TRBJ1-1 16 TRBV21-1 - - CASSIRLGARNTEAFF TGTGCCAGCAGCATTAGGCTAGGGGCGAGAAACACTGAAGCTTTCTTT
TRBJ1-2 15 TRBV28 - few CASSLRHRSGYGYTF TGTGCCAGCAGTTTGAGACACCGATCCGGCTATGGCTACACCTTC
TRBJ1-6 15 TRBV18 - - CASSPRGGANSPLHF TGTGCCAGCTCACCCCGGGGGGGAGCTAATTCACCCCTCCACTTT
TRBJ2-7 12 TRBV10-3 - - CAISELANEQYF TGTGCCATCAGTGAGCTGGCGAACGAGCAGTACTTC
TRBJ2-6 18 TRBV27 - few CASSQLRGTLAGANVLTF TGTGCCAGCAGTCAACTCAGGGGTACGCTGGCCGGGGCCAACGTCCTGACTTTC
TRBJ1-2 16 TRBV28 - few CASSPRDTLVDGGYTF TGTGCCAGCAGTCCACGGGACACCCTGGTGGATGGTGGCTACACCTTC
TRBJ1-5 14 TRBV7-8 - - CASSPDSGNQPQHF TGTGCCAGCAGCCCGGACAGTGGCAATCAGCCCCAGCATTTT
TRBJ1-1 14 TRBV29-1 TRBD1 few CSVAAGQEPTRAFF TGCAGCGTTGCGGCGGGACAGGAGCCGACCCGAGCTTTCTTT